The next 32 T cell receptor beta chains were all read from a single sample in a study of T cell responses to AZD1222 COVID-19 vaccine. Assay used: immunoSEQ multiplex PCR; TCRdb lists only in-frame clones, some missing. The data hold approximately 170,000 clones, with 85% to 95% observed a single time. The sequenced sample was peripheral blood, obtained 28 days after the second AZD1222 dose. The receptors stem from an adult who received the AZD1222 COVID-19 vaccine.

The chain carries TRBV30 and TRBJ1-5; 10 bases align to TRBD1. Germline V gene sequence: CDR1 GTSNPN, CDR2 SVGIG (reference sequence). The V and J ends lost 1 base and 1 base, in that order; junction bases with no gene match: 7. This CDR3 is built from 17 residues. The CDR3 DNA reads TGTGCCTGGAGTGGGACAGGGGGTGCTTGGAGCAATCAGCCCCAGCATTTT. This translates into CAWSGTGGAWSNQPQHF. Using reference TRBV30 and TRBJ1-5 for the parts outside the CDR3, the full variable domain is SQTIHQWPATLVQPVGSPLSLECTVEGTSNPNLYWYRQAAGRGLQLLFYSVGIGQISSEVPQNLSASRPQDRQFILSSKKLLLSDSGFYLCAWSGTGGAWSNQPQHFGDGTRLSIL.

The chain uses TRBV20-1 and TRBJ1-1; D is unresolved. V lost 3 bases to trimming and J lost 1 base, with 9 bases between them. In germline, CDR1 is DFQATT, CDR2 SNEGSKA (reference sequence). This CDR3 has 13 residues. The CDR3 protein is CSASVIQNTEAFF. The CDR3 DNA reads TGCAGTGCTAGTGTAATCCAGAACACTGAAGCTTTCTTT.

This clone was seen only once. This rearrangement joins TRBV19 to TRBJ1-5; D remains ambiguous. The CDR3 is made up of 15 amino acids. CDR1 is LNHDA and CDR2 is SQIVND in the germline V gene (reference sequence). V dropped 3 bases and J dropped 0 bases, with 9 bases sitting between them. The CDR3 DNA reads TGTGCCAGTAGTATTGACGGATATAGCAATCAGCCCCAGCATTTT. This sequence encodes CASSIDGYSNQPQHF.

This clone appeared a single time. The chain joins TRBV10-3 to TRBJ2-1, with 9 bases that match TRBD2. CDR3 size: 14 residues. Per the germline V gene, CDR1 is ENHRY and CDR2 is SYGVKD. V lost 7 bases, J lost 5 bases, and 6 bases stayed unmatched. The CDR3: CAITERTSDNEQFF. For the CDR3, the DNA is TGTGCCATCACCGAGCGGACTAGCGACAATGAGCAGTTCTTC.

This clone was detected once. The chain couples TRBV11-1 to TRBJ2-7; D is unclear. Germline CDR1 and CDR2: SGHAT and FQDESV (reference sequence). Trimming left V 6 bases short and J 3 bases short, with 12 bases between. The CDR3 sequence is 13 residues long. In DNA form, the CDR3 reads TGTGCCAGCAGAACTCCGGATCACTACGAGCAGTACTTC. Translated: CASRTPDHYEQYF.

This chain connects TRBV5-4 to TRBJ2-2, with TRBD2 identical over 11 bases. This CDR3 region has 16 residues. The V and J ends lost 4 bases and 6 bases, in that order; junction bases with no gene match: 8. Germline V gene data show CDR1 as SGHNT and CDR2 as YYREEE (reference sequence). The CDR3 here is CASSLALAGGAGELFF. Written as DNA, the CDR3 is TGTGCCAGCAGCCTGGCGCTAGCGGGAGGAGCCGGGGAGCTGTTTTTT. The variable domain in full, completed from reference TRBV5-4 and TRBJ2-2, reads ETGVTQSPTHLIKTRGQQVTLRCSSQSGHNTVSWYQQALGQGPQFIFQYYREEENGRGNFPPRFSGLQFPNYSSELNVNALELDDSALYLCASSLALAGGAGELFFGEGSRLTVL.

The rearrangement links TRBV28 to TRBJ1-2, with 8 positions matching TRBD1. Germline V CDR1 and CDR2: MDHEN, SYDVKM. The CDR3 runs 15 residues. V was pared by 10 bases and J by 4 bases, with 14 bases of the junction left unmatched. The CDR3 here is CATKNPRTGTYGYTF. In DNA form, the CDR3 reads TGTGCCACCAAGAATCCTAGGACAGGGACCTATGGCTACACCTTC.

V is TRBV27 and J is TRBJ1-1; D is perhaps TRBD1 (5 bases). The V and J ends lost 2 bases and 7 bases respectively, with 5 bases between them. The germline V gene has CDR1 MNHEY and CDR2 SMNVEV (reference sequence). The CDR3 totals 11 residues. The CDR3 DNA reads TGTGCCAGCAGTTTAGGGGGTGAAGCTTTCTTT. Encoded protein: CASSLGGEAFF.

The chain uses TRBV6-5 and TRBJ1-4; TRBD1 aligns across 9 bases. V shed 8 bases and J 3 bases; nucleotides not matched to a gene: 7. CDR1 and CDR2 from the germline V gene are MNHEY and SVGAGI. The CDR3 length is 15 residues. The CDR3 coding sequence is TGTGCCAGCGGGGGTGGGACAGGGCCTAATGAAAAACTGTTTTTT. It encodes CASGGGTGPNEKLFF.

The chain uses TRBV18 and TRBJ1-2; 8 positions agree with TRBD1. Germline CDR1 KGHSH, CDR2 LQKENI. CDR3 length: 15 residues. V trimming: 4 bases; J trimming: 6 bases; junction bases outside the gene matches: 10. In DNA form, the CDR3 reads TGTGCCAGCTCACGAATAGCAGGGGGCGGAGATGGCTACACCTTC. Its translation: CASSRIAGGGDGYTF.

This chain uses TRBV27 with TRBJ2-2; TRBD2 agrees at 7 bases. The ends lost 5 bases at V and 2 bases at J; junction bases unmatched: 8. The CDR3 consists of 16 residues. Germline V CDR1 and CDR2: MNHEY, SMNVEV (reference sequence). The CDR3 is CASSGHLAVNTGELFF. CDR3 DNA sequence: TGTGCCAGCAGTGGCCACCTAGCGGTAAACACCGGGGAGCTGTTTTTT.

The chain combines TRBV28 with TRBJ1-1; D possibly corresponds to TRBD1 (5 bases). CDR1 is MDHEN and CDR2 is SYDVKM in the germline V gene. V dropped 2 bases and J dropped 2 bases, with 15 bases sitting between them. The CDR3 runs 16 residues. In DNA form, the CDR3 reads TGTGCCAGCAGTTTAGCGGGAATAGACAGAAACACTGAAGCTTTCTTT. It specifies CASSLAGIDRNTEAFF. The variable domain in full, completed from reference TRBV28 and TRBJ1-1, reads DVKVTQSSRYLVKRTGEKVFLECVQDMDHENMFWYRQDPGLGLRLIYFSYDVKMKEKGDIPEGYSVSREKKERFSLILESASTNQTSMYLCASSLAGIDRNTEAFFGQGTRLTVV.

This clone was found once. V and J are TRBV7-6 and TRBJ2-7, with 9 positions matching TRBD1. The CDR3 extends over 16 amino acids. The junction had 7 bases not matched to a gene; V was cut back by 1 base and J by 3 bases. Germline values: CDR1 SGHVS, CDR2 FNYEAQ. The CDR3: CASSLESGQGFYEQYF. The DNA for the CDR3 is TGTGCCAGCAGCTTAGAATCGGGACAGGGATTCTACGAGCAGTACTTC.

This clone occurred once. The chain employs TRBV4-1 and TRBJ1-1, with a possible D match to TRBD1 (5 bases). V shed 4 bases and J shed 1 base, with 22 bases lying between them. Germline CDR1 is MGHRA and CDR2 is YSYEKL. CDR3 length equals 18 residues. The CDR3 here is CASSPSPAGTRRNTEAFF. The CDR3 region has the DNA TGCGCCAGCAGCCCGTCCCCAGCCGGGACCCGGAGGAACACTGAAGCTTTCTTT.

V usage is TRBV30 and J usage is TRBJ2-6; D uncertain. The germline CDR1 and CDR2 sequences are GTSNPN and SVGIG (reference sequence). With 4 bases removed from V and 1 base from J, the gap between germline ends came to 14 bases. CDR3 length: 16 amino acids. This chain's CDR3 is CAWIAPGRSGANVLTF. CDR3 sequence (DNA): TGTGCCTGGATTGCCCCGGGTCGATCTGGGGCCAACGTCCTGACTTTC.

V gene TRBV5-1 combines with J gene TRBJ2-2, with TRBD2 matching 7 bases. V gave up 10 bases and J gave up 1 base; unmatched junction bases: 7. From germline, CDR1 is SGHRS and CDR2 YFSETQ. CDR3 size: 14 residues. Here the CDR3 reads CARWGGGNTGELFF. The CDR3 DNA sequence: TGCGCCCGCTGGGGCGGGGGGAACACCGGGGAGCTGTTTTTT.

This sequence joins TRBV3-1 (or the pseudogene TRBV3-2) and TRBJ2-1; 9 nucleotides line up with TRBD2. Trimming took 4 bases from V and 9 from J; bases not matched to a gene: 10. There are 15 residues in the CDR3. Germline-derived CDR1 and CDR2 are LGHDT and YNNKEL (reference sequence). In DNA, the CDR3 is TGTGCCAGCAGCCGGTCCTTAGCGGGAGCGCTTGAGCAGTTCTTC. Protein: CASSRSLAGALEQFF.

This clone was detected a few times. The J gene is TRBJ2-7, the V gene TRBV25-1; 9 nucleotides line up with TRBD1. V was clipped by 1 base and J by 5 bases; unmatched bases: 6. CDR1 and CDR2 from the germline V gene are MGHDK and SYGVNS. CDR3 size: 15 residues. In DNA form, the CDR3 reads TGTGCCAGCAGTGAATCTGGACAGGGGCTCCACGAGCAGTACTTC. It codes for CASSESGQGLHEQYF.

J is TRBJ2-3 and V is TRBV7-2; 11 bases fit TRBD2. The germline gives CDR1 SGHTA, CDR2 FQGNSA. The CDR3 covers 16 residues. V lost 3 bases to trimming and J lost 5 bases; unmatched junction nucleotides: 7. As DNA, the CDR3 is TGTGCCAGCAGCTTTCTAGCGGGAGGAGGAGAAGATACGCAGTATTTT. Translated: CASSFLAGGGEDTQYF.

V is TRBV7-9 and J is TRBJ2-1, with D perhaps TRBD2 (5 bases). V lost 1 base and J 9 bases, leaving 10 bases between the germline ends. The CDR3 contains 13 residues. Germline V CDR1 and CDR2: SEHNR, FQNEAQ (reference sequence). The CDR3 protein is CASSLDSETEQFF. CDR3 DNA sequence: TGTGCCAGCAGCTTAGATAGCGAGACTGAGCAGTTCTTC.

The genes are TRBV5-1 and TRBJ2-5; a possible D gene is TRBD1 (6 bases). Germline loops: CDR1 SGHRS, CDR2 YFSETQ. The V end was cut by 4 bases, the J end by 2 bases, with 9 bases between. This CDR3 comprises 13 residues. CDR3 residues: CASSLGQQETQYF. DNA of the CDR3: TGCGCCAGCAGCCTAGGACAGCAAGAGACCCAGTACTTC.

The chain recombines TRBV6-5 with TRBJ1-1; no clear D. V shed 5 bases and J shed 1 base, with 8 bases lying between them. The length of the CDR3 is 13 residues. Germline CDR1 MNHEY, CDR2 SVGAGI. CDR3 coding DNA: TGTGCCAGCAGTACGACCCCGAACACTGAAGCTTTCTTT. Its protein product is CASSTTPNTEAFF.

The chain joins TRBV6-2 or TRBV6-3 to TRBJ1-4; 10 nucleotides align to TRBD1. The germline V gene has CDR1 MNHEY and CDR2 SVGEGT. The ends lost 5 bases at V and 5 bases at J; junction bases unmatched: 5. There are 15 residues in the CDR3. The CDR3 bases are TGTGCCAGCAGTGCACCGGGACAGGGGAATGAAAAACTGTTTTTT. It encodes CASSAPGQGNEKLFF.

V and J are TRBV4-2 and TRBJ2-5, with 11 bases identical to TRBD2. This CDR3 comprises 18 residues. Germline V gene sequence: CDR1 LGHNA, CDR2 YNFKEQ. Trimming cost V 4 bases and J 4 bases; bases outside gene matches: 14. The CDR3 spells CASSPQVAGGPVSETQYF. In nucleotides, the CDR3 is TGTGCCAGCAGCCCTCAGGTAGCGGGAGGGCCGGTGTCAGAGACCCAGTACTTC.

This clone occurred once. This chain connects TRBV10-1 to TRBJ1-3; no firm D call. V gave up 8 bases and J gave up 8 bases, with 10 bases separating them. There are 11 residues in the CDR3. Germline CDR1 WNHNN, CDR2 SYGVQD (reference sequence). The CDR3 loop is CASGGCDTIYF. For the CDR3, the DNA is TGCGCCAGCGGCGGCTGTGACACCATATATTTT.

The table lists this clone with a count of one. V and J are TRBV7-2 and TRBJ1-2; D remains unclear. The CDR3 covers 14 residues. Germline CDR1 SGHTA, CDR2 FQGNSA. Trimming took 1 base from V and 4 from J, leaving 10 bases between them. DNA of the CDR3: TGTGCCAGCAGCTTAGGAACAGTTCTCTATGGCTACACCTTC. Translating gives CASSLGTVLYGYTF.

The rearrangement links TRBV6-5 to TRBJ1-3, with D tentatively TRBD1 (6 bases). Deletions cut 7 bases from V and 4 bases from J, with 14 bases between. Germline CDR1 and CDR2: MNHEY and SVGAGI. The CDR3 has 14 residues. CDR3 DNA: TGTGCCAGCATAGAGGCAGGGGTGGGAAACACCATATATTTT. Translation: CASIEAGVGNTIYF.

The chain links TRBV4-1 to TRBJ2-3; a possible D gene is TRBD1 (6 bases). CDR1 and CDR2 (germline): MGHRA, YSYEKL. This CDR3 comprises 13 residues. Trimming stripped 4 bases from V and 2 bases from J, with 7 bases between. CDR3 DNA: TGCGCCAGCAGCCGGGACAACACAGATACGCAGTATTTT. Its protein product is CASSRDNTDTQYF.

The gene calls are TRBV28 and TRBJ2-5; D remains ambiguous. Germline lookup yields CDR1 MDHEN and CDR2 SYDVKM. V dropped 1 base and J dropped 5 bases, with 8 bases sitting between them. The CDR3 has 13 amino acids. The CDR3 sequence is CASSLSPQETQYF. CDR3 nucleotide sequence: TGTGCCAGCAGTTTATCTCCCCAGGAGACCCAGTACTTC.

This sequence joins TRBV30 and TRBJ1-2; D unresolved. Germline CDR1 reads GTSNPN; CDR2 reads SVGIG (reference sequence). Trimming shortened V by 6 bases and J by 4 bases, and 15 bases separated the two germline ends. The CDR3 extends over 13 amino acids. The CDR3, as DNA: TGTGCCTGCCCTAAGGCGGGCAGCTATGGCTACACCTTC. It encodes CACPKAGSYGYTF.

The genes are TRBV6-5 and TRBJ1-5; the D is unclear. CDR3 length: 14 amino acids. The germline gives CDR1 MNHEY, CDR2 SVGAGI. Trimming shortened V by 2 bases and J by 1 base, and 6 bases separated the two germline ends. CDR3 loop: CASSYRGSNQPQHF. CDR3 DNA: TGTGCCAGCAGTTACAGAGGAAGCAATCAGCCCCAGCATTTT.

CDR3 in DNA: TGTGCCAGCAGTTTAGTGACAGGGGGCACTGAAGCTTTCTTT. Translating gives CASSLVTGGTEAFF. The V and J genes are TRBV28 and TRBJ1-1; 9 bases align to TRBD1. The germline CDR1 and CDR2 sequences are MDHEN and SYDVKM. V shed 2 bases and J 4 bases; nucleotides not matched to a gene: 2. This CDR3 is built from 14 residues.